Below, 28 T cell receptor beta chains from the same sample are listed, as sequenced in a study of T cell changes during pregnancy in multiple sclerosis. The table came from immunoSEQ multiplex PCR; TCRdb's copy has only in-frame clones and leaves some out. The sample has tens of thousands of clones; around 92% are singletons. This specimen consisted of CD4+ T cells from peripheral blood mononuclear cells, obtained in the third trimester of pregnancy. Source of these receptors: a female donor in good health, enrolled as a control in a pregnancy study.

The rearrangement links TRBV7-6 to TRBJ2-3; possibly TRBD1 for D (5 bases). The CDR3 runs to 14 residues. V was cut by 0 bases and J by 3 bases, with 7 bases left in between. CDR1 and CDR2 from the germline V gene are SGHVS and FNYEAQ. CDR3 sequence: CASSLAGQTDTQYF. As DNA, the CDR3 is TGTGCCAGCAGCTTAGCGGGGCAAACAGATACGCAGTATTTT.

V and J are TRBV10-3 and TRBJ2-3; the D gene is possibly TRBD2 (7 bases). The ends were cut back, 6 bases at V and 0 bases at J, with 13 bases in the middle. The CDR3 runs 15 residues. Per germline, CDR1 ENHRY and CDR2 SYGVKD. The CDR3 bases are TGTGCCATCAGCCGGGGGGCCTCGAGCACAGATACGCAGTATTTT. Its protein product is CAISRGASSTDTQYF.

The J gene is TRBJ2-7, the V gene TRBV7-2; D remains ambiguous. In germline, CDR1 is SGHTA, CDR2 FQGNSA. The CDR3 has 13 amino acids. V was shortened by 5 bases and J by 4 bases, with 12 bases between the two germline ends. CDR3 sequence reads: CASSPQPQYEQYF. The CDR3 bases are TGTGCCAGCAGCCCACAGCCACAATACGAGCAGTACTTC.

The genes are TRBV7-8 and TRBJ1-1; 11 bases align to TRBD1. The junction had 2 bases not matched to a gene; V was cut back by 3 bases and J by 2 bases. From germline, CDR1 is SGHVS and CDR2 FQNEAQ. The CDR3 contains 15 residues. The CDR3 DNA is TGTGCCAGCAGCTTCGGACAGGGGGCTAACACTGAAGCTTTCTTT. Its translation is CASSFGQGANTEAFF. The full variable domain, with the rest looked up from reference TRBV7-8 and TRBJ1-1, is GAGVSQSPRYKVAKRGQDVALRCDPISGHVSLFWYQQALGQGPEFLTYFQNEAQLDKSGLPSDRFFAERPEGSVSTLKIQRTQQEDSAVYLCASSFGQGANTEAFFGQGTRLTVV.

The gene calls are TRBV11-2 and TRBJ1-2; 7 nucleotides align to TRBD1. In germline, CDR1 is SGHAT, CDR2 FQNNGV. The CDR3 runs to 15 residues. J gave up 8 bases and V 0 bases, and 9 bases lay outside the gene matches. The CDR3 nucleotides are TGTGCCAGCAGCTTAGATATGGCGGGACAGAGAGGCTACACCTTC. This encodes CASSLDMAGQRGYTF.

The chain has TRBV7-2 and TRBJ2-7, with D maybe TRBD2 (5 bases). V dropped 5 bases and J dropped 6 bases, with 8 bases sitting between them. Germline loops: CDR1 SGHTA, CDR2 FQGNSA. There are 11 residues in the CDR3. Written as DNA, the CDR3 is TGTGCCAGCAGCCGGGGTACCGAGCAGTACTTC. Residues: CASSRGTEQYF.

This chain connects TRBV7-2 to TRBJ2-2; 10 nucleotides agree with TRBD2. The trim removed 1 base at V and 5 bases at J, leaving 7 bases unmatched. Germline V gene lookup returns CDR1 SGHTA and CDR2 FQGNSA. This CDR3 has 17 amino acids. For the CDR3, the DNA is TGTGCCAGCAGCTTAGGGCTAGCGGGGGTTCGGACCGGGGAGCTGTTTTTT. Its translation is CASSLGLAGVRTGELFF. The full variable domain, its missing parts supplied by reference TRBV7-2 and TRBJ2-2, is GAGVSQSPSNKVTEKGKDVELRCDPISGHTALYWYRQSLGQGLEFLIYFQGNSAPDKSGLPSDRFSAERTGGSVSTLTIQRTQQEDSAVYLCASSLGLAGVRTGELFFGEGSRLTVL.

The chain links TRBV14 to TRBJ2-3, with 11 positions matching TRBD2. CDR1 is SGHDN and CDR2 is FVKESK in the germline V gene. V was clipped by 1 base and J by 2 bases; unmatched bases: 14. The CDR3 has 20 residues. CDR3 sequence (DNA): TGTGCCAGCAGCCAAGGGCTGCTAGCGGGGGGATTCCGCCTCACAGATACGCAGTATTTT. Residues: CASSQGLLAGGFRLTDTQYF.

V and J are TRBV18 and TRBJ1-5; the match to TRBD1 covers 9 bases. Germline-derived CDR1 and CDR2 are KGHSH and LQKENI. The CDR3 runs to 14 residues. V shed 6 bases, J shed 7 bases, and the junction held 7 bases outside the gene matches. The CDR3 is CASSPGTGNQPQHF. Written as DNA, the CDR3 is TGTGCCAGCTCCCCGGGGACAGGGAACCAGCCCCAGCATTTT. Full variable domain (rest looked up from reference TRBV18 and TRBJ1-5): NAGVMQNPRHLVRRRGQEARLRCSPMKGHSHVYWYRQLPEEGLKFMVYLQKENIIDESGMPKERFSAEFPKEGPSILRIQQVVRGDSAAYFCASSPGTGNQPQHFGDGTRLSIL.

The chain links TRBV9 to TRBJ2-1; 9 nucleotides line up with TRBD2. CDR1 and CDR2 (germline): SGDLS, YYNGEE. This CDR3 spans 14 amino acids. The junction had 9 bases not matched to a gene; V was cut back by 4 bases and J by 10 bases. The chain's CDR3 is CASSTAGGPREQFF. The DNA of the CDR3 is TGTGCCAGCAGCACAGCGGGGGGCCCTAGGGAGCAGTTCTTC.

V gene TRBV6-1 combines with J gene TRBJ2-3; D gene uncertain. With 6 bases removed from V and 2 bases from J, the gap between germline ends came to 9 bases. CDR1 MNHNS and CDR2 SASEGT come from the germline V gene. This CDR3 spans 13 amino acids. CDR3 sequence: CASRQIDTDTQYF. DNA of the CDR3: TGTGCCAGCAGACAGATAGACACAGATACGCAGTATTTT.

This clone came up once. This chain connects TRBV5-1 to TRBJ1-5, with 8 positions matching TRBD1. CDR3 length: 17 amino acids. J gave up 0 bases and V 2 bases, and 7 bases lay outside the gene matches. CDR1 and CDR2 from the germline V gene are SGHRS and YFSETQ. The CDR3 DNA reads TGCGCCAGCAGCTTTATGCCGACAGGGGATAGCAATCAGCCCCAGCATTTT. This translates into CASSFMPTGDSNQPQHF.

The V and J genes are TRBV21-1 and TRBJ1-4; TRBD1, the table's D call, lacks a check against the DNA. TRBV21-1 is a recognized pseudogene. The CDR3 loop spans 12 amino acids. The CDR3 loop reads CASRGHHEKLFF. The CDR3 nucleotides read TGTGCCAGCAGGGGGCACCATGAAAAACTGTTTTTT.

The V gene is TRBV18, the J gene TRBJ2-1; possible D gene TRBD1, 7 bases. V was cut by 4 bases and J by 2 bases, with 15 bases left in between. The germline V gene encodes CDR1 KGHSH and CDR2 LQKENI. The CDR3 has 16 residues. DNA of the CDR3: TGTGCCAGCTCACTAAAGACAGGGAGGACCTACAATGAGCAGTTCTTC. Amino acid sequence: CASSLKTGRTYNEQFF.

The V and J genes are TRBV7-9 and TRBJ1-2, with 8 bases aligning to TRBD1. Trimming removed 1 base from V and 8 bases from J; junction bases left unmatched: 6. Germline V gene sequence: CDR1 SEHNR, CDR2 FQNEAQ (reference sequence). This CDR3 has 14 residues. Here the CDR3 DNA reads TGTGCCAGCAGCTTAGGGCTGACAGGGGAGGGCTACACCTTC. Encoded protein: CASSLGLTGEGYTF.

J is TRBJ1-1 and V is TRBV11-2; 10 bases agree with TRBD1. Per germline, CDR1 SGHAT and CDR2 FQNNGV. The CDR3 has 16 amino acids. V shed 5 bases and J 1 base; nucleotides not matched to a gene: 7. CDR3 DNA: TGTGCCAGCAGCCTGGGACAGGGGAGGGGGAACACTGAAGCTTTCTTT. Translated: CASSLGQGRGNTEAFF.

The CDR3 protein is CASTRRGQTVGTGLYGYTF. CDR3 nucleotides: TGTGCCAGCACCCGACGGGGGCAAACCGTTGGGACAGGGCTTTATGGCTACACCTTC. This chain joins TRBV13 and TRBJ1-2; the match to TRBD1 covers 9 bases. The V gene end was trimmed by 7 bases and the J gene end by 5 bases; junction bases not matched to a gene: 23. CDR1 PRHDT and CDR2 FYEKMQ come from the germline V gene (reference sequence). This CDR3 region has 19 residues.

The V gene is TRBV7-3, the J gene TRBJ2-1; TRBD2 aligns across 9 bases. After removal of 5 bases from V and 8 bases from J, the junction contained 16 bases not matched to a gene. This CDR3 comprises 17 residues. The V gene's germline CDR1 is SGHTA and CDR2 FQGTGA. CDR3 amino acids: CASSLRPEAGGGYEQFF. CDR3 DNA: TGTGCCAGCAGCCTGCGACCGGAAGCGGGGGGCGGGTATGAGCAGTTCTTC.

The chain joins TRBV19 to TRBJ2-5, with TRBD1 matching 12 bases. The CDR3 loop spans 13 amino acids. CDR1 is LNHDA, CDR2 SQIVND, per germline (reference sequence). This CDR3 reads CGSRDRGRETQYF. The DNA of the CDR3 is TGTGGCTCCCGGGACAGGGGGCGGGAGACCCAGTACTTC.

The chain couples TRBV18 to TRBJ1-5, with a weak D call TRBD1 (6 bases). CDR1 KGHSH and CDR2 LQKENI come from the germline V gene. The CDR3 is 15 residues long. V was cut by 3 bases and J by 4 bases, with 13 bases left in between. CDR3 in DNA: TGTGCCAGCTCACCGGTGGACAGCCTGAATCAGCCCCAGCATTTT. Its protein is CASSPVDSLNQPQHF.

The chain joins TRBV4-2 to TRBJ1-2, with 7 bases lining up with TRBD1. The CDR3 has 15 amino acids. Looked up from germline, CDR1 is LGHNA and CDR2 is YNFKEQ. J was trimmed by 9 bases and V by 0 bases; bases with no gene match: 10. CDR3 loop: CASSQETTGVRSYTF. The CDR3 DNA reads TGTGCCAGCAGCCAAGAGACTACAGGGGTCAGAAGCTACACCTTC.

In this sample, this clone turned up once. The CDR3 loop reads CASSLMRGGTDTQYF. The CDR3 DNA reads as TGTGCCAGCAGCTTAATGCGGGGGGGCACAGATACGCAGTATTTT. The V gene is TRBV7-2, the J gene TRBJ2-3; 8 bases fit TRBD2. Germline CDR1 reads SGHTA; CDR2 reads FQGNSA. With V trimmed by 2 bases and J by 1 base, 2 bases remained unmatched. The CDR3 consists of 15 residues.

This clone was counted once. The CDR3 loop reads CSLASGTVYNEQFF. The DNA of the CDR3 is TGCAGCTTAGCCAGCGGGACCGTCTACAATGAGCAGTTCTTC. The J gene is TRBJ2-1, the V gene TRBV29-1; 7 positions match TRBD2. CDR3 length: 14 residues. In germline, CDR1 is SQVTM, CDR2 ANQGSEA. V shed 8 bases and J 3 bases; nucleotides not matched to a gene: 10.

The chain combines TRBV6-6 with TRBJ2-7, with D possibly matching TRBD2 (5 bases). Trimming removed 2 bases from V and 2 bases from J, with 13 bases in between. Germline-derived CDR1 and CDR2 are MNHNY and SVGAGI (reference sequence). The CDR3 has 15 residues. The DNA of the CDR3 is TGTGCCAGCAGTTACGGGCAGGAGGCCCCCTACGAGCAGTACTTC. This codes for CASSYGQEAPYEQYF.

The chain combines TRBV5-6 with TRBJ1-2; D gene ambiguous. The V end lost 0 bases, the J end lost 4 bases, and 10 bases lay between the germline ends. CDR1 and CDR2 from the germline V gene are SGHDT and YYEEEE. This CDR3 spans 14 amino acids. The CDR3 spells CASSLAALIYGYTF. CDR3 bases: TGTGCCAGCAGCTTGGCAGCGTTGATCTATGGCTACACCTTC.

This clone was detected only once. The chain recombines TRBV18 with TRBJ1-5, with D unclear. The germline gives CDR1 KGHSH, CDR2 LQKENI. This CDR3 region has 13 residues. Trimming shortened V by 6 bases and J by 4 bases, and 10 bases separated the two germline ends. The CDR3 coding sequence is TGTGCCAGCTCTCACGACGGGAATCAGCCCCAGCATTTT. Its protein product is CASSHDGNQPQHF.

With regard to this clone: The germline gene is not matched at one end of the junction; a read error may be the cause. The rearrangement uses TRBV7-7 and TRBJ2-5; 8 bases map to TRBD2. The CDR3 contains 14 residues. CDR1 is SSHAT and CDR2 is FNYEAQ in the germline V gene (reference sequence). The CDR3 sequence is CASSLGSGGETQYF. DNA of the CDR3: TGTGCTAGCAGCTTAGGGAGCGGGGGAGAGACCCAGTACTTC. Looking up the rest from reference TRBV7-7 and TRBJ2-5 gives the full variable domain: GAGVSQSPRYKVTKRGQDVTLRCDPISSHATLYWYQQALGQGPEFLTYFNYEAQPDKSGLPSDRFSAERPEGSISTLTIQRTEQRDSAMYRCASSLGSGGETQYFGPGTRLLVL.

The V gene is TRBV7-9, the J gene TRBJ1-1, with 8 bases that match TRBD1. The germline V gene has CDR1 SEHNR and CDR2 FQNEAQ (reference sequence). The CDR3 length is 14 residues. The V gene end was trimmed by 1 base and the J gene end by 6 bases; junction bases not matched to a gene: 4. CDR3 amino acids: CASSLGGQGSEAFF. The CDR3 nucleotides are TGTGCCAGCAGCTTAGGCGGACAGGGTTCTGAAGCTTTCTTT.